A single sample gave rise to the 6 T cell receptor beta chains below, sequenced in a study of T cell repertoires in cytomegalovirus infection. TCRdb reprocessed the reads with MiXCR, giving one entry per CDR3 protein. This sample has 510,000 or so distinct CDR3 sequences; 26% occur once, and the top ten carry roughly 13%. Sequencing used PBMCs. These receptors were obtained from a human donor in good health (CMV status not recorded). Some clones in this sample may be carry-over from other donors' samples.

The chain combines TRBV4-1 with TRBJ1-4; 10 bases agree with TRBD1. CDR1 is MGHRA and CDR2 is YSYEKL in the germline V gene. This CDR3 spans 19 amino acids. V dropped 0 bases and J dropped 0; count of bases not matched to a gene: 7. The CDR3 DNA reads as TGCGCCAGCAGCCAAGATGAGGGACAGGGGTTCGCAACTAATGAAAAACTGTTTTTT. This encodes CASSQDEGQGFATNEKLFF.

This chain joins TRBV3-1 and TRBJ2-2; possibly TRBD2 for D (6 bases). Germline lookup yields CDR1 LGHDT and CDR2 YNNKEL (reference sequence). V was trimmed by 4 bases and J by 0 bases, leaving 12 bases between them. The CDR3 consists of 16 residues. CDR3 in DNA: TGTGCCAGCAGCCGACCCGGGACTGCGAACACCGGGGAGCTGTTTTTT. Encoded protein: CASSRPGTANTGELFF.

The chain couples TRBV23-1 to TRBJ1-1, with 9 nucleotides matching TRBD1. TRBV23-1 is an open reading frame, and its role is uncertain. The CDR3 extends over 15 amino acids. V dropped 3 bases and J dropped 3; count of bases not matched to a gene: 5. DNA for the CDR3: TGCGCCAGCAGTCAGCTGGACAGGGGAGACACTGAAGCTTTCTTT. Its translation: CASSQLDRGDTEAFF.

The V gene is TRBV11-3, the J gene TRBJ2-1; 10 positions match TRBD2. CDR3 size: 16 residues. Germline V gene data show CDR1 as SGHNT and CDR2 as YENEEA. V shed 5 bases and J 8 bases; nucleotides not matched to a gene: 12. This CDR3 is CASSRAVLAGRDEQFF. CDR3 nucleotides: TGTGCCAGCAGCCGTGCGGTACTAGCGGGGAGGGATGAGCAGTTCTTC.

The sample holds one count of this clonotype. The chain couples TRBV24-1 to TRBJ1-5; D is uncertain. Germline V gene sequence: CDR1 KGHDR, CDR2 SFDVKD. The ends were cut back, 2 bases at V and 5 bases at J, with 6 bases in the middle. This CDR3 has 13 residues. The CDR3 bases are TGTGCCACCAGTGATTATGGGGATCAGCCCCAGCATTTT. It is translated as CATSDYGDQPQHF.

The rearrangement links TRBV20-1 to TRBJ2-3; 9 bases match TRBD2. Germline CDR1 DFQATT, CDR2 SNEGSKA (reference sequence). V was clipped by 3 bases and J by 1 base; unmatched bases: 5. CDR3 size: 15 residues. The CDR3 DNA is TGCAGTGCTAGTTACCCTAGCGGGGGCACAGATACGCAGTATTTT. Translation: CSASYPSGGTDTQYF.